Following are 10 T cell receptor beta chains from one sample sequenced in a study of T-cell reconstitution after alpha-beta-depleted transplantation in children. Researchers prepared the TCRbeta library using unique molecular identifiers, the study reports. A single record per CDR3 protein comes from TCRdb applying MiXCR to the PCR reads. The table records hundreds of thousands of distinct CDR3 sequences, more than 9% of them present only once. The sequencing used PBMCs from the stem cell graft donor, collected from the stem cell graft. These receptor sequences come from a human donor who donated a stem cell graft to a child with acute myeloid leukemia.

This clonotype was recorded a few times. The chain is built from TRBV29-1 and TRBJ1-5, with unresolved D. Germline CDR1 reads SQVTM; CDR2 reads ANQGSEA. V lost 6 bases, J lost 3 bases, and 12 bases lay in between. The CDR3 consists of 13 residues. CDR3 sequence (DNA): TGCAGCGTGTGGATGGGGAACAATCAGCCCCAGCATTTT. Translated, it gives CSVWMGNNQPQHF. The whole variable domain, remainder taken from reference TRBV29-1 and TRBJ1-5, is SAVISQKPSRDICQRGTSLTIQCQVDSQVTMMFWYRQQPGQSLTLIATANQGSEATYESGFVIDKFPISRPNLTFSTLTVSNMSPEDSSIYLCSVWMGNNQPQHFGDGTRLSIL.

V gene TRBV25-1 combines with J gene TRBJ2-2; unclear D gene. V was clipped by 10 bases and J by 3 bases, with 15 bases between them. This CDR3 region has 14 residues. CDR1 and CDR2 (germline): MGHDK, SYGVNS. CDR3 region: CATRFGWDTGELFF. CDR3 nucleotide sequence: TGTGCCACCCGCTTCGGCTGGGACACCGGGGAGCTGTTTTTT.

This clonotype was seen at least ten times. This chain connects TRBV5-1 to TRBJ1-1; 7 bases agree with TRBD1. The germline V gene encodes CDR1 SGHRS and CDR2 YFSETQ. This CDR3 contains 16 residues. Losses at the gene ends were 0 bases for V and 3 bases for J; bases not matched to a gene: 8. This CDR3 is CASSLDGQDHDTEAFF. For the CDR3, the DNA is TGCGCCAGCAGCTTGGATGGACAGGACCACGACACTGAAGCTTTCTTT.

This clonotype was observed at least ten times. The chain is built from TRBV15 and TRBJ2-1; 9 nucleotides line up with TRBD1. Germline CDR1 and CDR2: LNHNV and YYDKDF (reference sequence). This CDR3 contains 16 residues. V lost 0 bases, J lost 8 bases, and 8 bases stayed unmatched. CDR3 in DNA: TGTGCCACCAGCAGAGATCGGGGACAGGGAGGCGATGAGCAGTTCTTC. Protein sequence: CATSRDRGQGGDEQFF. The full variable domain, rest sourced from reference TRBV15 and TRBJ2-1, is DAMVIQNPRYQVTQFGKPVTLSCSQTLNHNVMYWYQQKSSQAPKLLFHYYDKDFNNEADTPDNFQSRRPNTSFCFLDIRSPGLGDTAMYLCATSRDRGQGGDEQFFGPGTRLTVL.

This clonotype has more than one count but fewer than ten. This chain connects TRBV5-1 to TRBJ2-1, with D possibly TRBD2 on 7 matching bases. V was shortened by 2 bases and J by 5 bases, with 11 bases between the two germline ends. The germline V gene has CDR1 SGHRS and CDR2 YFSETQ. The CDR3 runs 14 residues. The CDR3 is CASSFAGADNEQFF. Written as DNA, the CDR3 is TGCGCCAGCAGCTTTGCGGGGGCTGACAATGAGCAGTTCTTC.

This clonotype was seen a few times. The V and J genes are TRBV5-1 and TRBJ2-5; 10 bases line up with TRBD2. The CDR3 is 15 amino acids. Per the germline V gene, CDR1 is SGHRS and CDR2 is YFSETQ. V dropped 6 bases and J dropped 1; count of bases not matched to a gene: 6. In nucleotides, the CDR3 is TGCGCCAGCACAGCGGGAGGGCCCTCCCAAGAGACCCAGTACTTC. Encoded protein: CASTAGGPSQETQYF.

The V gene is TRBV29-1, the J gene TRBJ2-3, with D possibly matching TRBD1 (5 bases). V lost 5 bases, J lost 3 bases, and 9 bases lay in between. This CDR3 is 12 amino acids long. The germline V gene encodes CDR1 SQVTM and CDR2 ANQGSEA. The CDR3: CSVIRGTDTQYF. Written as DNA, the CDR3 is TGCAGCGTTATTAGGGGTACAGATACGCAGTATTTT.

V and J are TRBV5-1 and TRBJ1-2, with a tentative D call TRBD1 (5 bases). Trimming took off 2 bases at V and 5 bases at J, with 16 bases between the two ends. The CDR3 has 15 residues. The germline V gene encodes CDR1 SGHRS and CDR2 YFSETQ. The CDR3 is CASSLGSAGLYGYTF. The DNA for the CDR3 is TGCGCCAGCAGCTTAGGATCCGCGGGGCTTTATGGCTACACCTTC.

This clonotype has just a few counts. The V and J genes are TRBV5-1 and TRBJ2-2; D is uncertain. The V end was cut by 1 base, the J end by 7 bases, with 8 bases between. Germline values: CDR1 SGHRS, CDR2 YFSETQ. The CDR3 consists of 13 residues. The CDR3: CASSLQRIGELFF. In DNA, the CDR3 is TGCGCCAGCAGCTTGCAGAGAATCGGGGAGCTGTTTTTT.

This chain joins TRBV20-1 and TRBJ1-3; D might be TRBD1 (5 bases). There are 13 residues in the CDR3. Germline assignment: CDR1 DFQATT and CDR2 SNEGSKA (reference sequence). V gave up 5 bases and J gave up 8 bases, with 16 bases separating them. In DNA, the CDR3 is TGCAGTGCTCTCGAGGGACTTAGGGACACCATATATTTT. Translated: CSALEGLRDTIYF.